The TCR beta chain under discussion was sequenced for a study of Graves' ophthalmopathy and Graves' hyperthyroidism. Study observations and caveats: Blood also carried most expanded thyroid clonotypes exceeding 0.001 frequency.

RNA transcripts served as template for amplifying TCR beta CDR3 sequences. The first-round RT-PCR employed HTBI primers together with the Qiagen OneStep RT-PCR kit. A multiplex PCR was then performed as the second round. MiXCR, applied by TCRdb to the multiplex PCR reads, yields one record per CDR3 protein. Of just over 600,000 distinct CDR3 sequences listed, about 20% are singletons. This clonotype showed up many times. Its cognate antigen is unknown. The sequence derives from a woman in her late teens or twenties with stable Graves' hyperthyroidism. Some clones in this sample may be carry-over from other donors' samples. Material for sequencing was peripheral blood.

The CDR3: CSATPQETQYF. DNA of the CDR3: TGCAGTGCTACGCCACAGGAGACCCAGTACTTC. J is TRBJ2-5 and V is TRBV20-1, with D unresolved. Trimming stripped 4 bases from V and 5 bases from J, with 8 bases between. CDR3 length: 11 residues. Germline-derived CDR1 and CDR2 are DFQATT and SNEGSKA (reference sequence).